This TCR beta chain was sequenced during a study of technical replicates of blood from a handful of donors. The assay was immunoSEQ multiplex PCR, and TCRdb's table has in-frame clones only and misses some. The profile shows 54,000 or so clones, roughly 94% of them singletons. About this clone itself: Other DNA sequences from this sample encode an identical CDR3 as well.

CDR3 length equals 13 residues. V was cut by 1 base and J by 0 bases, with 4 bases left in between. Germline lookup yields CDR1 SGHRS and CDR2 YFSETQ. This sequence originates from a human donor in good health. V usage is TRBV5-1 and J usage is TRBJ1-2, with D hard to call. Sample: T cells isolated from PBMCs. CDR3 loop: CASSLTANYGYTF. CDR3 nucleotide sequence: TGCGCCAGCAGCTTGACAGCTAACTATGGCTACACCTTC.